The 17 T cell receptor beta chains given below trace back to one sample, sequenced in a study of control samples from healthy donors and cancer patients. Using immunoSEQ multiplex PCR, the repertoire was profiled, and TCRdb retains in-frame clones only, with some absent. The table has roughly 59,000 clones, more than 85% seen once. Sequencing was performed on PBMCs. Receptor source: a man in his forties with colorectal cancer.

The chain employs TRBV6-5 and TRBJ2-1, with 8 bases lining up with TRBD1. Germline V gene data show CDR1 as MNHEY and CDR2 as SVGAGI. The CDR3 length is 12 residues. The V and J ends lost 6 bases and 9 bases, in that order; junction bases with no gene match: 4. The CDR3 reads CASSLDRVEQFF. The DNA for the CDR3 is TGTGCCAGCAGCTTGGACAGGGTTGAGCAGTTCTTC.

The V call is TRBV4-2, the J call TRBJ1-1; 10 nucleotides line up with TRBD1. Germline V lookup: CDR1 LGHNA, CDR2 YNFKEQ. The CDR3 loop spans 14 amino acids. With V trimmed by 1 base and J by 11 bases, 7 bases remained unmatched. CDR3 nucleotides: TGTGCCAGCAGCCAAGCTCGACAGGGGGCTGGGGCTTTCTTT. Its translation: CASSQARQGAGAFF.

This clone was detected only once. This chain links TRBV7-2 with TRBJ1-3; D call uncertain. The germline V gene encodes CDR1 SGHTA and CDR2 FQGNSA. CDR3 size: 13 residues. The V end lost 4 bases, the J end lost 2 bases, and 6 bases lay between the germline ends. The CDR3 nucleotides read TGTGCCAGCAGCTCCTCCGCTGGAAACACCATATATTTT. Its translation is CASSSSAGNTIYF.

The chain joins TRBV2 to TRBJ1-6, with 9 bases matching TRBD1. The V and J ends lost 7 bases and 5 bases, in that order; junction bases with no gene match: 6. Germline lookup yields CDR1 SNHLY and CDR2 FYNNEI. This CDR3 spans 15 amino acids. CDR3 in amino acids: CASTLTGGDNSPLHF. The CDR3 DNA reads as TGTGCCAGCACCTTGACAGGGGGAGATAATTCACCCCTCCACTTT.

The chain carries TRBV3-1 (or the pseudogene TRBV3-2) and TRBJ1-4; the D gene is possibly TRBD1 (6 bases). CDR1 and CDR2 from the germline V gene are LGHDT and YNNKEL (reference sequence). V lost 4 bases and J lost 1, with 13 bases in between. The CDR3 runs to 16 residues. As DNA, the CDR3 is TGTGCCAGCAGCCCCGGACAGACCCAAACTAATGAAAAACTGTTTTTT. It is translated as CASSPGQTQTNEKLFF.

CDR3 residues: CATSDRADTQYF. The CDR3 bases are TGTGCCACCAGTGATAGGGCAGATACGCAGTATTTT. V is TRBV24-1 and J is TRBJ2-3, with no clear D. Germline V gene sequence: CDR1 KGHDR, CDR2 SFDVKD. Deletions cut 3 bases from V and 4 bases from J, with 4 bases between. CDR3 length: 12 residues.

In this sample, this clone turned up once. The rearrangement links TRBV4-1 to TRBJ2-4; D may correspond to TRBD1 or TRBD2 (7 bases each). The V end was cut by 0 bases, the J end by 9 bases, with 18 bases between. CDR3 size: 16 residues. The germline gives CDR1 MGHRA, CDR2 YSYEKL. CDR3 residues: CASSQDSWEGAVIQYF. As DNA, the CDR3 is TGCGCCAGCAGCCAAGATTCCTGGGAGGGGGCGGTCATTCAGTACTTC.

CDR3 in DNA: TGTGCCAGCAGTTACCAGGCGGATTCAGACAATGAGCAGTTCTTC. Amino acid sequence: CASSYQADSDNEQFF. This rearrangement joins TRBV6-6 to TRBJ2-1, with D unclear. Trimming cost V 2 bases and J 5 bases, with 13 bases left between them. The CDR3 extends over 15 amino acids. CDR1 is MNHNY, CDR2 SVGAGI, per germline (reference sequence).

The CDR3 protein is CASSRTLDRAETQYF. DNA of the CDR3: TGTGCCAGCAGTCGAACCTTGGACAGGGCCGAGACCCAGTACTTC. This rearrangement joins TRBV6-5 to TRBJ2-5; 8 bases are shared with TRBD1. The junction had 10 bases not matched to a gene; V was cut back by 5 bases and J by 5 bases. There are 15 residues in the CDR3. Per germline, CDR1 MNHEY and CDR2 SVGAGI.

This chain joins TRBV5-6 and TRBJ1-2, with 7 bases matching TRBD1. The CDR3 has 13 residues. J lost 11 bases, V lost 4 bases, and 11 bases had no gene match. Germline values: CDR1 SGHDT, CDR2 YYEEEE. CDR3: CASSLLTGMGYTF. CDR3 DNA: TGTGCCAGCAGCCTCCTGACAGGGATGGGATACACCTTC.

The chain employs TRBV5-5 and TRBJ1-1; a weak D match, TRBD1 (5 bases). V was pared by 3 bases and J by 3 bases, with 9 bases between. Germline-derived CDR1 and CDR2 are SGHKS and YYEKEE (reference sequence). CDR3 length equals 13 residues. In DNA, the CDR3 is TGTGCCAGCAGCTGGGGCAGGGACACTGAAGCTTTCTTT. Translation gives CASSWGRDTEAFF.

V gene TRBV7-3 combines with J gene TRBJ1-2; TRBD1 is a possible D gene (5 bases). Looked up from germline, CDR1 is SGHTA and CDR2 is FQGTGA. This CDR3 is built from 15 residues. The V end was cut by 4 bases, the J end by 1 base, with 13 bases between. The CDR3 DNA reads as TGTGCCAGCAGCTCCCCAGGGACTCTTAACTATGGCTACACCTTC. This translates into CASSSPGTLNYGYTF.

The CDR3, as DNA: TGTGCCAGCAGTTTAGTTTCCAGGAATGAGCAGTTCTTC. This translates into CASSLVSRNEQFF. The rearrangement joins TRBV12-3 or TRBV12-4 to TRBJ2-1; unclear D gene. The V end was cut by 1 base, the J end by 7 bases, with 8 bases between. The CDR3 consists of 13 residues.

The chain joins TRBV19 to TRBJ1-5, with 10 bases aligning to TRBD1. V shed 5 bases and J 7 bases; nucleotides not matched to a gene: 11. Germline-derived CDR1 and CDR2 are LNHDA and SQIVND (reference sequence). This CDR3 spans 16 amino acids. DNA of the CDR3: TGTGCCAGTAGTCAACCCGGACAGGGGGTTGGACAGCCCCAGCATTTT. Its translation: CASSQPGQGVGQPQHF.

The chain uses TRBV7-8 and TRBJ1-1; D gene unclear. Trimming stripped 2 bases from V and 1 base from J, with 5 bases between. Germline loops: CDR1 SGHVS, CDR2 FQNEAQ. This CDR3 contains 13 residues. CDR3 sequence (DNA): TGTGCCAGCAGCTTAAGGCAGAACACTGAAGCTTTCTTT. Amino acids: CASSLRQNTEAFF.

V usage is TRBV7-2 and J usage is TRBJ1-1; TRBD1 agrees at 7 bases. The J segment lost 5 bases and the V segment lost 2 bases, leaving 5 bases of the junction unmatched. Germline CDR1 is SGHTA and CDR2 is FQGNSA. This CDR3 contains 14 residues. CDR3 bases: TGTGCCAGCAGCTTACACAGGGGTGATACTGAAGCTTTCTTT. Its protein is CASSLHRGDTEAFF.

V and J are TRBV19 and TRBJ1-1; TRBD1 is a possible D gene (5 bases). This CDR3 contains 14 residues. Germline V lookup: CDR1 LNHDA, CDR2 SQIVND (reference sequence). V was trimmed by 7 bases and J by 5 bases, leaving 17 bases between them. Here the CDR3 DNA reads TGTGCCAGTACCCCGGTAAGGGGACGTACTGAAGCTTTCTTT. This encodes CASTPVRGRTEAFF.